The sequence of this TCR beta chain was determined in a study of breast tumors, draining lymph nodes, adjacent tissues. Samples came from axillary lymph nodes draining the breast cancer. Concerning this clonotype itself: What it binds is unknown.

General study points: Tumor T cell lymph node origin was a supported hypothesis, not proven.

TCRdb re-called the multiplex PCR reads with MiXCR, one entry per CDR3 protein. The sample includes about 220,000 distinct CDR3 sequences, around 34% seen only once; the top ten take about 3.9%. V lost 6 bases to trimming and J lost 2 bases, with 13 bases between them. Germline V gives CDR1 ENHRY, CDR2 SYGVKD. This CDR3 is built from 14 residues. This rearrangement joins TRBV10-3 to TRBJ1-2, with D possibly being TRBD1 (6 bases). The clonotype originates from a female donor with breast cancer. Some clones in this sample may be carry-over from other donors' samples. The sequenced material came from axillary lymph node tissue. In DNA form, the CDR3 reads TGTGCCATCAGCGACACAGGGCAAAACTATGGCTACACCTTC. It encodes CAISDTGQNYGYTF.